The next 28 T cell receptor beta chains were all read from a single sample in a study of blood T cell repertoires in COVID-19. TCRdb keeps only in-frame clones here, not all; method: immunoSEQ multiplex PCR. The sample lists 210,000 or so clones, around 81% occurring once. Sequencing was carried out using PBMCs or T cells enriched from blood (not recorded which). The receptors come from a woman aged 45-60 years with acute COVID-19.

The V and J genes are TRBV19 and TRBJ1-4; D is perhaps TRBD1 (5 bases). Trimming shortened V by 7 bases and J by 0 bases, and 18 bases separated the two germline ends. Per the germline V gene, CDR1 is LNHDA and CDR2 is SQIVND (reference sequence). The CDR3 loop spans 17 amino acids. CDR3: CASTPRAAVATNEKLFF. CDR3 in DNA: TGTGCCAGTACCCCCAGGGCAGCCGTTGCAACTAATGAAAAACTGTTTTTT.

The chain combines TRBV11-2 with TRBJ1-6; D is uncertain. The CDR3 is made up of 14 amino acids. Deletions cut 0 bases from V and 7 bases from J, with 7 bases between. Germline CDR1 is SGHAT and CDR2 is FQNNGV. CDR3 loop: CASSLERENSPLHF. CDR3 sequence (DNA): TGTGCCAGCAGCTTAGAGAGAGAGAATTCACCCCTCCACTTT.

Of note for this clone: Other DNA sequences in this specimen translate into the identical CDR3. The chain is built from TRBV30 and TRBJ1-1, with D unresolved. V lost 0 bases, J lost 2 bases, and 7 bases lay in between. Germline values: CDR1 GTSNPN, CDR2 SVGIG (reference sequence). This CDR3 has 13 amino acids. For the CDR3, the DNA is TGTGCCTGGAGTGTACGGGGTAACACTGAAGCTTTCTTT. This codes for CAWSVRGNTEAFF. Together with reference TRBV30 and TRBJ1-1, the CDR3 gives the full variable domain: SQTIHQWPATLVQPVGSPLSLECTVEGTSNPNLYWYRQAAGRGLQLLFYSVGIGQISSEVPQNLSASRPQDRQFILSSKKLLLSDSGFYLCAWSVRGNTEAFFGQGTRLTVV.

Concerning this clone itself: Other DNA sequences in this sample translate to the same CDR3. This chain links TRBV10-3 with TRBJ1-5; no clear D gene. Germline V gene data show CDR1 as ENHRY and CDR2 as SYGVKD. V dropped 2 bases and J dropped 2 bases, with 4 bases sitting between them. The CDR3 contains 13 residues. CDR3 residues: CAISEAGNQPQHF. In DNA form, the CDR3 reads TGTGCCATCAGTGAGGCAGGCAATCAGCCCCAGCATTTT.

The chain carries TRBV4-3 and TRBJ2-2; tentatively, D is TRBD2 (5 bases). The germline CDR1 and CDR2 sequences are LGHNA and YSLEER. V lost 1 base and J lost 1, with 10 bases in between. This CDR3 is built from 16 residues. The CDR3 DNA follows: TGCGCCAGCAGCCAAGCGGGCGGGCTGAACACCGGGGAGCTGTTTTTT. Translated: CASSQAGGLNTGELFF.

The chain carries TRBV28 and TRBJ1-4, with TRBD1 matching 7 bases. The germline V gene has CDR1 MDHEN and CDR2 SYDVKM. J gave up 3 bases and V 6 bases, and 4 bases lay outside the gene matches. CDR3 length: 14 amino acids. The chain's CDR3 is CASSNTGANEKLFF. CDR3 nucleotide sequence: TGTGCCAGCAGCAATACAGGGGCTAATGAAAAACTGTTTTTT. The full variable domain, its missing parts supplied by reference TRBV28 and TRBJ1-4, is DVKVTQSSRYLVKRTGEKVFLECVQDMDHENMFWYRQDPGLGLRLIYFSYDVKMKEKGDIPEGYSVSREKKERFSLILESASTNQTSMYLCASSNTGANEKLFFGSGTQLSVL.

This sequence joins TRBV20-1 and TRBJ2-3, with D maybe TRBD2 (5 bases). Trimming cost V 3 bases and J 8 bases, with 15 bases left between them. Germline V gives CDR1 DFQATT, CDR2 SNEGSKA (reference sequence). The CDR3 sequence is 13 residues long. This CDR3 reads CSASRAESGTQYF. The CDR3, as DNA: TGCAGTGCTAGTAGAGCGGAATCTGGTACGCAGTATTTT.

V is TRBV20-1 and J is TRBJ2-1; the match to TRBD2 covers 13 bases. Trimming took 3 bases from V and 7 from J; bases not matched to a gene: 9. The V gene's germline CDR1 is DFQATT and CDR2 SNEGSKA (reference sequence). This CDR3 has 16 residues. The DNA of the CDR3 is TGCAGTGCTAGTAATTTCGAGGGACTAGCGGGGAATGAGCAGTTCTTC. Translating it yields CSASNFEGLAGNEQFF.

CDR3 sequence: CATVSESTALETQYF. As DNA, the CDR3 is TGTGCCACCGTATCCGAGAGCACCGCCTTAGAGACCCAGTACTTC. V and J are TRBV24-1 and TRBJ2-5, with D hard to call. The ends were cut back, 9 bases at V and 4 bases at J, with 20 bases in the middle. Germline lookup yields CDR1 KGHDR and CDR2 SFDVKD. The CDR3 totals 15 residues.

The chain carries TRBV11-2 and TRBJ2-7, with 7 bases fitting TRBD2. The CDR3 is 13 residues long. The germline CDR1 and CDR2 sequences are SGHAT and FQNNGV. Unmatched junction bases numbered 7, after V lost 5 bases and J lost 6 bases. The CDR3 region is CASSPERTSEQYF. CDR3 DNA sequence: TGTGCCAGCAGCCCCGAGCGGACTAGCGAGCAGTACTTC.

The V call is TRBV6-2 or TRBV6-3, the J call TRBJ1-1; 7 positions agree with TRBD1. The CDR3 has 16 residues. Germline V lookup: CDR1 MNHEY, CDR2 SVGEGT. The junction had 15 bases not matched to a gene; V was cut back by 7 bases and J by 4 bases. This CDR3 reads CASNPRGTAGGTEAFF. The CDR3 DNA is TGTGCCAGCAACCCCAGAGGGACAGCCGGGGGCACTGAAGCTTTCTTT.

This sequence joins TRBV7-9 and TRBJ1-2; tentatively, D is TRBD1 (6 bases). Germline V gives CDR1 SEHNR, CDR2 FQNEAQ (reference sequence). The CDR3 totals 14 residues. The ends were cut back, 4 bases at V and 2 bases at J, with 11 bases in the middle. DNA of the CDR3: TGTGCCAGCAGCTCACCACAGGGAAACTATGGCTACACCTTC. It translates to CASSSPQGNYGYTF.

V is TRBV6-2 or TRBV6-3 and J is TRBJ2-5; a possible D gene is TRBD1 (6 bases). Germline loops: CDR1 MNHEY, CDR2 SVGEGT. The CDR3 sequence is 15 residues long. V was pared by 6 bases and J by 9 bases, with 23 bases between. CDR3 residues: CASSPSGQIFVAQYF. The CDR3 DNA is TGTGCCAGCAGCCCTTCCGGACAGATATTCGTGGCCCAGTACTTC.

The chain combines TRBV5-1 with TRBJ2-1; 9 positions agree with TRBD2. The CDR3 runs to 19 residues. The J segment lost 0 bases and the V segment lost 0 bases, leaving 10 bases of the junction unmatched. The germline V gene encodes CDR1 SGHRS and CDR2 YFSETQ. The CDR3 sequence: CASSLEASGARSSYNEQFF. CDR3 nucleotide sequence: TGCGCCAGCAGCTTGGAGGCTAGCGGGGCGAGGAGCTCCTACAATGAGCAGTTCTTC.

The chain couples TRBV7-2 to TRBJ1-1; 7 bases match TRBD1. Germline V lookup: CDR1 SGHTA, CDR2 FQGNSA. Trimming removed 4 bases from V and 5 bases from J; junction bases left unmatched: 10. The CDR3 is 15 amino acids. CDR3 DNA: TGTGCCAGCAGCTCCACCGGGACAGTAAGGACTGAAGCTTTCTTT. It translates to CASSSTGTVRTEAFF.

CDR3 amino acids: CASSFGFEVRRDNSPLHF. As DNA, the CDR3 is TGTGCCAGCAGCTTTGGATTCGAGGTTCGCCGGGATAATTCACCCCTCCACTTT. The V call is TRBV5-6, the J call TRBJ1-6; D is undetermined. The CDR3 has 18 residues. Germline CDR1 and CDR2: SGHDT and YYEEEE. Trimming removed 2 bases from V and 5 bases from J, with 20 bases in between.

This clone was observed a handful of times. The chain carries TRBV7-8 and TRBJ1-2; D gene unclear. V was pared by 2 bases and J by 1 base, with 11 bases between. Per the germline V gene, CDR1 is SGHVS and CDR2 is FQNEAQ. The CDR3 loop spans 15 amino acids. The CDR3 DNA reads as TGTGCCAGCAGCTTAAACCCTAACTTTAACTATGGCTACACCTTC. It translates to CASSLNPNFNYGYTF.

V and J are TRBV6-5 and TRBJ2-5; TRBD2 matches 10 bases. V lost 4 bases and J lost 5; bases outside the gene matches: 10. The germline V gene has CDR1 MNHEY and CDR2 SVGAGI. This CDR3 has 16 residues. CDR3 DNA: TGTGCCAGCAGTTCCTCGAGCGGGGGGGCCTGGGAGACCCAGTACTTC. The encoded protein is CASSSSSGGAWETQYF.

This chain joins TRBV18 and TRBJ2-1, with 8 bases fitting TRBD1. In germline, CDR1 is KGHSH, CDR2 LQKENI. This CDR3 is 14 amino acids long. V dropped 4 bases and J dropped 4; count of bases not matched to a gene: 3. The CDR3 nucleotides read TGTGCCAGCTCACTTGGGACAGGATACAATGAGCAGTTCTTC. Its protein product is CASSLGTGYNEQFF. Combining the CDR3 with reference TRBV18 and TRBJ2-1 gives the whole variable domain NAGVMQNPRHLVRRRGQEARLRCSPMKGHSHVYWYRQLPEEGLKFMVYLQKENIIDESGMPKERFSAEFPKEGPSILRIQQVVRGDSAAYFCASSLGTGYNEQFFGPGTRLTVL.

A few counts support this clone. The gene calls are TRBV5-5 and TRBJ1-5; a possible D gene is TRBD1 (5 bases). The CDR3 totals 14 residues. Germline lookup yields CDR1 SGHKS and CDR2 YYEKEE (reference sequence). V was pared by 4 bases and J by 3 bases, with 11 bases between. The CDR3 sequence is CASSRDFDNQPQHF. The CDR3 DNA follows: TGTGCCAGCAGCCGGGACTTTGACAATCAGCCCCAGCATTTT.

The chain recombines TRBV30 with TRBJ1-5; 9 bases align to TRBD1. Germline assignment: CDR1 GTSNPN and CDR2 SVGIG (reference sequence). The CDR3 is 17 residues long. With 0 bases clipped from V and 4 bases from J, the junction kept 10 bases outside the gene matches. CDR3: CAWSVGIRDRENQPQHF. DNA of the CDR3: TGTGCCTGGAGTGTAGGGATCCGGGACAGGGAAAATCAGCCCCAGCATTTT.

This chain uses TRBV30 with TRBJ1-3, with D maybe TRBD1 (6 bases). CDR1 is GTSNPN and CDR2 is SVGIG in the germline V gene (reference sequence). The CDR3 is 11 amino acids. CDR3 sequence: CAGGSGNTIYF. The CDR3, as DNA: TGTGCAGGGGGCTCTGGAAACACCATATATTTT.

This chain connects TRBV5-1 to TRBJ2-7, with 9 nucleotides matching TRBD1. Germline V gene data show CDR1 as SGHRS and CDR2 as YFSETQ. Trimming at V came to 4 bases and at J to 1 base, leaving 6 bases not matched to a gene. The CDR3 is 15 amino acids. In nucleotides, the CDR3 is TGCGCCAGCAGCCTTGGACAGGGGCCGTCCTACGAGCAGTACTTC. Translation: CASSLGQGPSYEQYF. Full variable domain (missing parts from reference TRBV5-1 and TRBJ2-7): KAGVTQTPRYLIKTRGQQVTLSCSPISGHRSVSWYQQTPGQGLQFLFEYFSETQRNKGNFPGRFSGRQFSNSRSEMNVSTLELGDSALYLCASSLGQGPSYEQYFGPGTRLTVT.

CDR3: CASNVLTWTGSGYGYTF. In nucleotides, the CDR3 is TGTGCCAGTAATGTGCTTACTTGGACAGGGTCGGGCTATGGCTACACCTTC. The rearrangement joins TRBV2 to TRBJ1-2, with TRBD1 identical over 8 bases. This CDR3 has 17 residues. V dropped 9 bases and J dropped 4; count of bases not matched to a gene: 19. CDR1 is SNHLY and CDR2 is FYNNEI in the germline V gene.

The genes are TRBV7-8 and TRBJ1-1, with TRBD1 matching 10 bases. V lost 5 bases, J lost 5 bases, and 8 bases stayed unmatched. The CDR3 has 15 residues. Germline V gene data show CDR1 as SGHVS and CDR2 as FQNEAQ. The CDR3 loop is CASSPQGQGITEAFF. Here the CDR3 DNA reads TGTGCCAGCAGCCCCCAGGGACAGGGGATAACTGAAGCTTTCTTT.

V gene TRBV30 combines with J gene TRBJ2-1; maybe TRBD1 (5 bases). The ends were cut back, 3 bases at V and 3 bases at J, with 9 bases in the middle. The CDR3 length is 13 residues. The germline CDR1 and CDR2 sequences are GTSNPN and SVGIG (reference sequence). The CDR3 here is CAWRGLIYNEQFF. The CDR3, as DNA: TGTGCCTGGAGGGGGCTTATCTACAATGAGCAGTTCTTC.

The chain couples TRBV7-9 to TRBJ2-5; 7 nucleotides match TRBD2. Germline lookup yields CDR1 SEHNR and CDR2 FQNEAQ (reference sequence). The CDR3 has 14 residues. V gave up 3 bases and J gave up 4 bases; unmatched junction bases: 5. As DNA, the CDR3 is TGTGCCAGCAGCTTTTACGGCGGGAGAGAGACCCAGTACTTC. Its translation: CASSFYGGRETQYF.

The V gene is TRBV15, the J gene TRBJ2-7; D is undetermined. Germline V lookup: CDR1 LNHNV, CDR2 YYDKDF (reference sequence). CDR3 length: 15 amino acids. Trimming shortened V by 1 base and J by 0 bases, and 10 bases separated the two germline ends. The CDR3 DNA sequence: TGTGCCACCAGCAGAGTCCCTGAGAGCTCCTACGAGCAGTACTTC. Residues: CATSRVPESSYEQYF.